The 9 T cell receptor beta chains below come from one sample, sequenced in a study of T cells in Graves' hyperthyroidism and ophthalmopathy. From RNA transcripts, TCR beta CDR3 regions were amplified. When the TCR CDR3 underwent first-round RT-PCR, the HTBI primer set was used. TCRdb processed the multiplex PCR reads anew with MiXCR; each CDR3 protein has one entry. There are under 400,000 distinct CDR3 sequences in the sample; approximately 25% occur only once, and about 73% lies in the top ten. Sequenced material: blood. The origin of the receptors is a man in his fifties with Graves' hyperthyroidism.

Only a few counts were recorded for this clonotype. J is TRBJ2-1 and V is TRBV12-3 or TRBV12-4; D is perhaps TRBD2 (6 bases). This CDR3 spans 14 amino acids. The ends were cut back, 4 bases at V and 4 bases at J, with 11 bases in the middle. CDR3 nucleotides: TGTGCCAGCAGTTCTACTAGCCCATACAATGAGCAGTTCTTC. Translating it yields CASSSTSPYNEQFF.

V is TRBV27 and J is TRBJ2-3; the D gene is possibly TRBD1 (6 bases). The V gene lost 4 bases and the J gene lost 6 bases, with 20 bases spanning the gap. This CDR3 has 16 amino acids. Germline V lookup: CDR1 MNHEY, CDR2 SMNVEV (reference sequence). DNA of the CDR3: TGTGCCAGCAGTTCCCCGGGACACCAATCCGGGGATACGCAGTATTTT. Translating gives CASSSPGHQSGDTQYF.

The chain links TRBV4-1 to TRBJ1-3; no definite D call. The length of the CDR3 is 15 residues. Trimming left V 0 bases short and J 4 bases short, with 10 bases between. Germline V lookup: CDR1 MGHRA, CDR2 YSYEKL. CDR3 sequence: CASSQDMGSGNTIYF. The CDR3 DNA is TGCGCCAGCAGCCAAGATATGGGGTCAGGAAACACCATATATTTT.

As to this clonotype: Mismatch with germline at one junction end may stem from a read error. Here the CDR3 DNA reads TGTGCCAGCAGCTTGCAGACGTTCTATGGCTACACCTTC. This codes for CASSLQTFYGYTF. The rearrangement uses TRBV5-1 and TRBJ1-2; D not resolved. Germline V lookup: CDR1 SGHRS, CDR2 YFSETQ. The CDR3 extends over 13 amino acids.

The rearrangement joins TRBV20-1 to TRBJ2-3; 12 bases agree with TRBD2. The germline CDR1 and CDR2 sequences are DFQATT and SNEGSKA (reference sequence). This CDR3 has 16 residues. Germline trimming cut 0 bases from V and 5 bases from J; bases unmatched to any gene: 6. The CDR3 DNA is TGCAGTGCTAGAGAGCCTAGCGGGAGGGCGATAGATACGCAGTATTTT. Amino acid sequence: CSAREPSGRAIDTQYF.

V is TRBV7-3 and J is TRBJ1-6; D gene unclear. Trimming took 9 bases from V and 2 from J, leaving 11 bases between them. Germline V gene lookup returns CDR1 SGHTA and CDR2 FQGTGA. The CDR3 length is 14 residues. For the CDR3, the DNA is TGTGCCAGTAGTTCGGAGCCCTATAATTCACCCCTCCACTTT. Translating gives CASSSEPYNSPLHF.

The table lists this clonotype with a few counts. J is TRBJ2-1 and V is TRBV3-1; no definite D call. The CDR3 runs 12 residues. The V gene's germline CDR1 is LGHDT and CDR2 YNNKEL (reference sequence). V was shortened by 4 bases and J by 10 bases, with 11 bases between the two germline ends. CDR3 amino acids: CASSLDTREQFF. DNA of the CDR3: TGTGCCAGCAGCCTCGACACGCGGGAGCAGTTCTTC.

This clonotype was picked up many times. The chain couples TRBV2 to TRBJ2-1, with D unresolved. CDR1 and CDR2 (germline): SNHLY, FYNNEI. CDR3 length: 12 amino acids. V lost 7 bases and J lost 8, with 12 bases in between. The CDR3 loop reads CASTRLNYEQFF. CDR3 bases: TGTGCCAGCACTCGCCTAAATTATGAGCAGTTCTTC.

The chain couples TRBV4-1 to TRBJ2-7, with D tentatively TRBD2 (6 bases). CDR1 is MGHRA and CDR2 is YSYEKL in the germline V gene. There are 15 residues in the CDR3. V gave up 4 bases and J gave up 3 bases, with 16 bases separating them. This CDR3 reads CASSRTASENYEQYF. Here the CDR3 DNA reads TGCGCCAGCAGCCGAACCGCTAGCGAGAACTACGAGCAGTACTTC.